This T cell receptor beta chain originates from a study of technical replicates of blood from several donors. The CDR3 contains 13 residues. Germline CDR1 reads SEHNR; CDR2 reads FQNEAQ (reference sequence). Trimming shortened V by 2 bases and J by 4 bases, and 9 bases separated the two germline ends. Clones were read by immunoSEQ multiplex PCR, and TCRdb kept only the in-frame ones, dropping some. Here the sample spans tens of thousands of clones, 75% to 95% being singletons. The sample taken for sequencing was T cells isolated from PBMCs. This chain links TRBV7-9 with TRBJ2-7; the D is unclear. The origin of this receptor is a human donor in good health. The CDR3 protein is CASSLKSKYEQYF. CDR3 sequence (DNA): TGTGCCAGCAGCTTAAAAAGCAAGTACGAGCAGTACTTC.